This T cell receptor beta chain emerged from a study of cytomegalovirus exposure and HLA in healthy donors. Findings and caveats of the study: Being productive about 90% or about 30% of the time was typical of most TCR beta V segments in an earlier analysis. V- and J-gene trimming in TCR beta was tied to a missense DCLRE1C variant by an analysis performed later. Presence/absence analyses rested on an assumption that sequencing depth was roughly uniform across donors. A classifier reportedly called cytomegalovirus status with high sensitivity and specificity.

The study ran its PCR with 60 Vbeta and 13 Jbeta primers. The assay was immunoSEQ multiplex PCR, and TCRdb's table has in-frame clones only and misses some. The sample has under 170,000 clones, about four fifths seen once. The germline V and J ends were trimmed by 5 bases and 3 bases, with 9 bases remaining between them. Germline V lookup: CDR1 LGHNT, CDR2 FRNRAP. The CDR3 is made up of 13 amino acids. This clone was seen once. Its antigen is not known. This sequence was found in a man aged 45-60 years in good health and CMV-seropositive. The sequenced sample was PBMCs. The chain has TRBV12-5 and TRBJ2-3; weak D call: TRBD2 (6 bases). The CDR3 DNA reads as TGTGCTAGTGGTCCCGGGAGTACAGATACGCAGTATTTT. Translation gives CASGPGSTDTQYF.